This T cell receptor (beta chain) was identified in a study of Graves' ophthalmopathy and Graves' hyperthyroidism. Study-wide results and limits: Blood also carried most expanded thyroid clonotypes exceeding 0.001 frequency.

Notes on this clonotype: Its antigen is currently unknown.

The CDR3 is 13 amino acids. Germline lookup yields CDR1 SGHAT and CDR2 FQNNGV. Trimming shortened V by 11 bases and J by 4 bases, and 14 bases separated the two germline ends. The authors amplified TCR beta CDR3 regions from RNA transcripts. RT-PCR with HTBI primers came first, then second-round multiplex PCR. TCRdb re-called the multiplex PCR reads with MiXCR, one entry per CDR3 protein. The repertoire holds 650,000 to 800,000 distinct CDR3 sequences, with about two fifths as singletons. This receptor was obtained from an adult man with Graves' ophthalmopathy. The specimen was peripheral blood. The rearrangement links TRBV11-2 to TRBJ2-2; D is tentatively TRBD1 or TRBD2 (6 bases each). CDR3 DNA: TGTGCCTGGAAGGAGGGGGGCACCGGGGAGCTGTTTTTT. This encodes CAWKEGGTGELFF.